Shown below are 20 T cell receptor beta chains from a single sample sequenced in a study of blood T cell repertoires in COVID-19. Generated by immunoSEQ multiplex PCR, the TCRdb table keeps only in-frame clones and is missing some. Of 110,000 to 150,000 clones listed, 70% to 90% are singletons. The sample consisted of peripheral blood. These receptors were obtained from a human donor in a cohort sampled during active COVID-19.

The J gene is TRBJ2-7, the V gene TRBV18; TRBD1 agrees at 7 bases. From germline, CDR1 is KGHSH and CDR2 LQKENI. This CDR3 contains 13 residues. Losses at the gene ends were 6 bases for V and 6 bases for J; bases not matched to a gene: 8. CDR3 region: CASSTQTGSEQYF. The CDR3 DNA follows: TGTGCCAGCTCGACCCAGACAGGGAGCGAGCAGTACTTC.

The CDR3 region is CASSFKTGRFVSGGTDTQYF. For the CDR3, the DNA is TGTGCCAGCAGCTTCAAGACAGGGCGATTTGTCTCCGGAGGAACAGATACGCAGTATTTT. The rearrangement uses TRBV5-4 and TRBJ2-3, with 7 bases fitting TRBD1. This CDR3 region has 20 residues. Germline values: CDR1 SGHNT, CDR2 YYREEE (reference sequence). V gave up 2 bases and J gave up 3 bases; unmatched junction bases: 21.

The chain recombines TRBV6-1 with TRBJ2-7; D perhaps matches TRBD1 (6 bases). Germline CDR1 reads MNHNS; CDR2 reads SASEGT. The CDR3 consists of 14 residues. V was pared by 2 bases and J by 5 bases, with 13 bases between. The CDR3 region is CASSERGTWDEQYF. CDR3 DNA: TGTGCCAGCAGTGAAAGGGGGACATGGGACGAGCAGTACTTC.

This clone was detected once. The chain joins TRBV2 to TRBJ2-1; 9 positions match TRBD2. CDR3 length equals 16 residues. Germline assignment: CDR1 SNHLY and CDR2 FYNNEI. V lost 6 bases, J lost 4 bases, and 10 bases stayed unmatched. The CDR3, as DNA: TGTGCCAGCAGCCGCAACGGGGCGGGAGGGTACAATGAGCAGTTCTTC. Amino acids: CASSRNGAGGYNEQFF.

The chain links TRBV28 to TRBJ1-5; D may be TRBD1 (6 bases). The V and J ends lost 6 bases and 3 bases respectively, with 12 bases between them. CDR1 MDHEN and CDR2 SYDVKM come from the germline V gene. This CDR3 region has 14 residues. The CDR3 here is CASSTTGNNQPQHF. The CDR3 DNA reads TGTGCCAGCAGCACAACAGGGAACAATCAGCCCCAGCATTTT.

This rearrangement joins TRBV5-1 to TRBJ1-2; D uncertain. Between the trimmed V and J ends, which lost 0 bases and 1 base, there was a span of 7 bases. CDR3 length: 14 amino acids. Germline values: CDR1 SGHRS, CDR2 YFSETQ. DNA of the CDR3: TGCGCCAGCAGCTTGGAGCGGTATAACTATGGCTACACCTTC. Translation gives CASSLERYNYGYTF.

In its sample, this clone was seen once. DNA for the CDR3: TGTGCCAGCAGCCAAGATGGAGCGGGAGGGACCCACGGGGACACCGGGGAGCTGTTTTTT. Amino acid sequence: CASSQDGAGGTHGDTGELFF. The V and J genes are TRBV4-2 and TRBJ2-2; 10 bases are shared with TRBD2. This CDR3 is 20 amino acids long. Germline V gene data show CDR1 as LGHNA and CDR2 as YNFKEQ. The junction had 13 bases not matched to a gene; V was cut back by 0 bases and J by 3 bases.

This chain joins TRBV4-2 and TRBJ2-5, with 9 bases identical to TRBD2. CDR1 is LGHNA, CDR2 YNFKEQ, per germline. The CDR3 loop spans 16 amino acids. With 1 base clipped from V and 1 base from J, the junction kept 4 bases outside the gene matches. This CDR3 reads CASSQGSGGLQETQYF. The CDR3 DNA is TGTGCCAGCAGCCAAGGTAGCGGGGGTCTCCAAGAGACCCAGTACTTC.

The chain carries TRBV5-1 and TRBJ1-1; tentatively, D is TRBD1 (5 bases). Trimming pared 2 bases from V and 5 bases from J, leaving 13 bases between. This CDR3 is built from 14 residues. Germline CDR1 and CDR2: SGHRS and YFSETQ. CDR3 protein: CASSFVGASTEAFF. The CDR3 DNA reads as TGCGCCAGCAGCTTTGTAGGGGCAAGTACTGAAGCTTTCTTT.

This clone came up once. The CDR3 region is CASSRGSSKFF. The CDR3 nucleotides read TGCGCCAGCAGCCGGGGGTCGAGTAAGTTCTTC. The gene calls are TRBV23-1 and TRBJ2-1, with TRBD2 as a possible D gene (6 bases). TRBV23-1 is sorted into the ORF group, with uncertain function. V gave up 6 bases and J gave up 14 bases, with 14 bases separating them. The CDR3 runs to 11 residues.

CDR3 loop: CASSPRTSGNYNEQFF. CDR3 bases: TGTGCCAGCTCACCGCGGACTAGCGGCAACTACAATGAGCAGTTCTTC. The chain recombines TRBV18 with TRBJ2-1; 10 nucleotides match TRBD2. This CDR3 has 16 residues. Unmatched junction bases numbered 5, after V lost 3 bases and J lost 3 bases. Germline V gene data show CDR1 as KGHSH and CDR2 as LQKENI.

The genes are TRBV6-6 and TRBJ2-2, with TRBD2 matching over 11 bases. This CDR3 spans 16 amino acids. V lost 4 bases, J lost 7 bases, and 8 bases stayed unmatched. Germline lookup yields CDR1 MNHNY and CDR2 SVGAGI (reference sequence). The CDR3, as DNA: TGTGCCAGCAGTTCGATAGCGGGGGGGCCAGGCGGGGAGCTGTTTTTT. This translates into CASSSIAGGPGGELFF.

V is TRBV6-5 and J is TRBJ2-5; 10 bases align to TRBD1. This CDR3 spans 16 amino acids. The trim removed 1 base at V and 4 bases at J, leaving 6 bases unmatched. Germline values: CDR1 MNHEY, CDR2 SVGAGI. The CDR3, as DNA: TGTGCCAGCAGTTACTTAAGGACAGGGGGGGGAGAGACCCAGTACTTC. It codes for CASSYLRTGGGETQYF.

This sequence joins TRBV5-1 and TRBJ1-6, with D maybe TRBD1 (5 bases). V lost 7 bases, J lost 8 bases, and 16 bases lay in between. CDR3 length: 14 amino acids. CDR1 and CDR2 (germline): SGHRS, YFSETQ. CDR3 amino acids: CASAGGGDYSPLHF. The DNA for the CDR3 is TGCGCCAGCGCTGGGGGGGGTGACTATTCACCCCTCCACTTT.

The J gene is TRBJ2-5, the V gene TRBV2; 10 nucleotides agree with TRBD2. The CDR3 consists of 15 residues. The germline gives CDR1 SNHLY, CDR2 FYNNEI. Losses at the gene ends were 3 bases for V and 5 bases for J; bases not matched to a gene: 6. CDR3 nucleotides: TGTGCCAGCAGTGACCGGACTAGCGGCGGGGAGACCCAGTACTTC. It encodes CASSDRTSGGETQYF.

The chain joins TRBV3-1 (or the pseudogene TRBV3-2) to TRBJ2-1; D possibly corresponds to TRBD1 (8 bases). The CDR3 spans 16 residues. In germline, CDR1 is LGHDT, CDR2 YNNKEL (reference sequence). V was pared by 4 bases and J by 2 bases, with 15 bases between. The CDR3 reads CASSLTGGVTYNEQFF. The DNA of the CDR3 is TGTGCCAGCAGCCTAACAGGGGGGGTGACCTACAATGAGCAGTTCTTC.

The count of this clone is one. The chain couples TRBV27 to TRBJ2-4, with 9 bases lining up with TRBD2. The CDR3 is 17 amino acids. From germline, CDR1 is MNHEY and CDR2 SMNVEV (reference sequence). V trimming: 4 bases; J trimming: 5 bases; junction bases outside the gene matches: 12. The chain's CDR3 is CASSSPRREGRENIQYF. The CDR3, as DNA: TGTGCCAGCAGTTCCCCCCGGCGGGAGGGCAGGGAAAACATTCAGTACTTC.

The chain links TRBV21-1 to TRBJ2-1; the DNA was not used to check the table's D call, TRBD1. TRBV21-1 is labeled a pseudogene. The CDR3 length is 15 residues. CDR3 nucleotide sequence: TGTGCCAGCAGCAAAGCCCATAACAGGAGCAATGAGCAGTTCTTC. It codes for CASSKAHNRSNEQFF.

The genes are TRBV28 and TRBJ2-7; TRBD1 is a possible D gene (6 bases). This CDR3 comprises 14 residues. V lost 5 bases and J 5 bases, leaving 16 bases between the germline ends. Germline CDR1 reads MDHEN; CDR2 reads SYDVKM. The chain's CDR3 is CASSAWSGADEQYF. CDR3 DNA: TGTGCCAGCAGTGCCTGGTCAGGGGCCGACGAGCAGTACTTC.

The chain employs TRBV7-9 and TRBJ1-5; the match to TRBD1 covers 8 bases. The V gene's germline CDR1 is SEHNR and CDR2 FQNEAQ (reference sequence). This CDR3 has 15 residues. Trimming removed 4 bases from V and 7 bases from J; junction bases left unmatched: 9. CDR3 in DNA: TGTGCCAGCAGCTCCGGACAGGGAGAAAGCCAGCCCCAGCATTTT. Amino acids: CASSSGQGESQPQHF.